Sequencing of this TCR beta chain was carried out in a study of blood T cell repertoires in COVID-19. Study in general: COVID-19 samples, acute and convalescent, were from the United States, Italy and Spain. The analysed material was cDNA or gDNA that came from T cells, B-cell-depleted T cells, or PBMCs.

To note about this clone: Compared with germline, one end of the junction differs, possibly owing to a read error.

CDR3 size: 12 residues. Germline V gives CDR1 MNHEY, CDR2 SVGAGI. Some clones are missing from TCRdb's copy, which holds only in-frame ones; the method was immunoSEQ multiplex PCR. The sample carries roughly 130,000 clones, about four fifths recorded once. The rearrangement links TRBV6-5 to TRBJ2-1, with 7 nucleotides matching TRBD1. This sequence was found in a woman aged 45-60 years with acute or convalescent COVID-19. Material: peripheral blood. The CDR3 nucleotides are TGTGCCAGCAGGTACTCAGGGGGTGAGCAGTTCTTC. This encodes CASRYSGGEQFF.